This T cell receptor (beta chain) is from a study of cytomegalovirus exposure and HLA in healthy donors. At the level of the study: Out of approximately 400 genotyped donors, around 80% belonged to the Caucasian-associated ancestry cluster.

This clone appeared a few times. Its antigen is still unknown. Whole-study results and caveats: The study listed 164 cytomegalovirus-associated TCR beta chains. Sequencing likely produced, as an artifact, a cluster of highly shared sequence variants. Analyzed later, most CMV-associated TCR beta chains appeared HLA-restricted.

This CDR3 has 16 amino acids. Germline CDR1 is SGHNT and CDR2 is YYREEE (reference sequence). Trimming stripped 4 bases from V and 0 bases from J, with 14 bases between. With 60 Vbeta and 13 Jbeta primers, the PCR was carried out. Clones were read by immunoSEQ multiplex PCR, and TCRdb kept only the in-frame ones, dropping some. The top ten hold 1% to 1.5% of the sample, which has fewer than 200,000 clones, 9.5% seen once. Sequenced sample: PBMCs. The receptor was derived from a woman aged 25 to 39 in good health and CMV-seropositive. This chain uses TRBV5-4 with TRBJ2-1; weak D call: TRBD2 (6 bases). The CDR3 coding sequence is TGTGCCAGCAGCGAACCGGGACTGGTCTCCTACAATGAGCAGTTCTTC. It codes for CASSEPGLVSYNEQFF.